This T cell receptor (beta chain) appears in the sequencing data of a study of blood T cells in healthy people across ages. The second PCR ran roughly 6 to 12 cycles with a sample-barcoded 5' primer and J-beta primers. TCRdb processed the 5' RACE reads anew with MiXCR; each CDR3 protein has one entry. The sample has approximately 1,700,000 distinct CDR3 sequences, about 39% seen once. The CDR3 consists of 11 residues. Deletions cut 7 bases from V and 9 bases from J, with 12 bases between. Germline CDR1 is MNHEY and CDR2 is SVGEGT. J is TRBJ2-5 and V is TRBV6-2 or TRBV6-3, with TRBD2 as a possible D gene (6 bases). Sequenced sample: blood. This TCR came from a human donor in good health. CDR3 sequence (DNA): TGTGCCAGCACCGAGGGAGGATCCCAGTACTTC. Its translation: CASTEGGSQYF.